The clone carrying this TCR beta chain was detected only once. The data originate from a study of blood T cell repertoires in COVID-19. The CDR3 runs 17 residues. The V segment lost 2 bases and the J segment 0 bases; nucleotides outside the gene matches: 7. The germline gives CDR1 MGHRA, CDR2 YSYEKL. Authors' data handling: Amplifying reference gene primers gave estimates of nucleated cell counts. This table comes from immunoSEQ multiplex PCR, and its TCRdb copy is limited to in-frame clones, with some not included. Clonal size and the V and J genes are those of that table, whereas D and trimming came from the DNA. Of about 260,000 clones detected, roughly 86% appear once; the ten largest clones hold over 5%.

This clonotype was sampled from a woman aged 60-70 years with COVID-19, enrolled during active disease. Sequencing used peripheral blood. This rearrangement joins TRBV4-1 to TRBJ1-3; 7 bases line up with TRBD1. This chain's CDR3 is CASSQTTGDRSGNTIYF. The CDR3 DNA reads TGCGCCAGCAGCCAAACCACAGGGGACCGCTCTGGAAACACCATATATTTT.